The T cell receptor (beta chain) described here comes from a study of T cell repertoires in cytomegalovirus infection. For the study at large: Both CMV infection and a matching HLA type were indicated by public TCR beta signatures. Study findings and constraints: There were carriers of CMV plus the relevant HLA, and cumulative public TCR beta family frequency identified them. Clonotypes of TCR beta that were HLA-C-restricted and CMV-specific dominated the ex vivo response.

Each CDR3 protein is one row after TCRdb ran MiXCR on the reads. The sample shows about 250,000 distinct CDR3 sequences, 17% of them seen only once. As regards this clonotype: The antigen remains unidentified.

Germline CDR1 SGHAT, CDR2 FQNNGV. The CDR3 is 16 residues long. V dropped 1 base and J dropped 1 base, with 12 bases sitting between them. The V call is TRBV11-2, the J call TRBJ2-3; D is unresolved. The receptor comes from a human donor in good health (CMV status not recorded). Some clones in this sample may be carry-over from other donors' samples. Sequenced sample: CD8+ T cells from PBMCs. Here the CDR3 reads CASSLGILDRTDTQYF. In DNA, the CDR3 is TGTGCCAGCAGCTTAGGGATCTTGGACCGCACAGATACGCAGTATTTT.